This T cell receptor beta chain was sequenced for a study of cytomegalovirus exposure and HLA in healthy donors. Whole-study findings and limits: Trimming of TCR beta V- and J-genes showed a link, identified in a later analysis, to a missense DCLRE1C variant. The study carried out a later analysis of TCR beta sequences. It associated approximately 16,000 of them with specific HLA alleles at a false discovery rate of 0.05. A list of approximately 150 TCR beta chains associated with cytomegalovirus was given.

V was clipped by 0 bases and J by 3 bases; unmatched bases: 9. The V gene's germline CDR1 is SGHDN and CDR2 FVKESK. The CDR3 is 20 amino acids. In the case of this clone: Its cognate antigen is unknown.

The PCR employed 60 Vbeta primers together with 13 Jbeta primers. Produced via immunoSEQ multiplex PCR; TCRdb's table is partial and in-frame only. The data hold fewer than 200,000 clones, with approximately 80% observed a single time. The sample consisted of PBMCs. This chain joins TRBV14 and TRBJ2-6; 12 bases agree with TRBD1. The sequence was obtained from a young man in good health and CMV-seropositive. The CDR3: CASSQDRGGQGARGANVLTF. The DNA of the CDR3 is TGTGCCAGCAGCCAAGACCGAGGGGGACAGGGGGCGCGTGGGGCCAACGTCCTGACTTTC. Looking up the rest from reference TRBV14 and TRBJ2-6 gives the full variable domain: EAGVTQFPSHSVIEKGQTVTLRCDPISGHDNLYWYRRVMGKEIKFLLHFVKESKQDESGMPNNRFLAERTGGTYSTLKVQPAELEDSGVYFCASSQDRGGQGARGANVLTFGAGSRLTVL.